This T cell receptor (beta chain) was recovered during a study of cytomegalovirus exposure and HLA in healthy donors. About the research overall: There were 117 million unique TCR beta sequences, drawn from 150 million to 200 million T cells, in an earlier analysis.

Whole-study results and caveats: Of the V segments, some could not be distinguished, including TRBV6-2 and TRBV6-3, and were excluded.

Germline V gene lookup returns CDR1 SGDLS and CDR2 YYNGEE. V lost 3 bases, J lost 0 bases, and 13 bases lay in between. The CDR3 is 15 amino acids. Amplification used 60 Vbeta primers and 13 Jbeta primers. The repertoire was sequenced with immunoSEQ multiplex PCR; TCRdb's copy has only in-frame clones and lacks some. In the table there are tens of thousands of clones, about 80% of which are singletons. In the case of this clone: Its antigen remains unidentified.

Sequencing input: PBMCs. The genes are TRBV9 and TRBJ2-7, with D tentatively TRBD2 (5 bases). The sequence came from a man aged 50 to 60 in good health and CMV-seropositive. The CDR3 reads CASSADGLRSYEQYF. The CDR3 DNA is TGTGCCAGCAGCGCGGACGGACTTCGCTCCTACGAGCAGTACTTC.